This T cell receptor beta chain appears in the sequencing data of a study of cytomegalovirus exposure and HLA in healthy donors. General study results and limits: The authors enumerated some 170 TCR beta chains as linked to cytomegalovirus. As a later analysis revealed, the rate of TCR association differed by HLA locus, with DRB1 most and HLA-C fewest. Researchers reportedly found TCR beta sequences accurately predicted most subjects' HLA-A and HLA-B alleles.

A multiplex PCR was run with 60 Vbeta primers and 13 Jbeta primers. TCRdb keeps only in-frame clones here, not all; method: immunoSEQ multiplex PCR. This sample has roughly 280,000 clones; under 80% occur once, and the top ten carry around 2%. Germline V gene sequence: CDR1 SGHRS, CDR2 YFSETQ. This CDR3 spans 16 amino acids. The V end lost 4 bases, the J end lost 8 bases, and 24 bases lay between the germline ends. Points on this clone: What it recognizes is unknown.

The clonotype comes from a female donor in good health and CMV-seronegative. V gene TRBV5-1 combines with J gene TRBJ1-1; D is unresolved. The specimen sequenced was PBMCs. Here the CDR3 DNA reads TGCGCCAGCAGCCCCAACCCACTACTCTCGGGGATCGAAGCTTTCTTT. Protein sequence: CASSPNPLLSGIEAFF.